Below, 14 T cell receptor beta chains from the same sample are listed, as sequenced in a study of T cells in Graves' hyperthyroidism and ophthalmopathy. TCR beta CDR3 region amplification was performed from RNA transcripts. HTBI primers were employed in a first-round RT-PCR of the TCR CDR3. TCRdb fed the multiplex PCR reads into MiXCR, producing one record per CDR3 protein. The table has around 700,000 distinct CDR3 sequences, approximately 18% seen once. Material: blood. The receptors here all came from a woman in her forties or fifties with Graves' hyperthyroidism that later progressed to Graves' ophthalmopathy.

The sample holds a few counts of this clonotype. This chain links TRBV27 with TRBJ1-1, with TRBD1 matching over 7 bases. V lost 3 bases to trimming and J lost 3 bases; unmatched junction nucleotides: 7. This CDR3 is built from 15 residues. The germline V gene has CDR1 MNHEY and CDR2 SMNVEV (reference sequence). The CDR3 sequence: CASSLETGVDTEAFF. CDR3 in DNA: TGTGCCAGCAGTTTGGAAACAGGGGTAGACACTGAAGCTTTCTTT.

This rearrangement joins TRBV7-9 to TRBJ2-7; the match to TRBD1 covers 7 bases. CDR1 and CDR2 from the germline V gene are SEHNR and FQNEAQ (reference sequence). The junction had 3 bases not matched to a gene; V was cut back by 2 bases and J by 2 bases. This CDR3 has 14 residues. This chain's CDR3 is CASSLLGGPYEQYF. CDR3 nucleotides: TGTGCCAGCAGCTTATTAGGGGGCCCCTACGAGCAGTACTTC.

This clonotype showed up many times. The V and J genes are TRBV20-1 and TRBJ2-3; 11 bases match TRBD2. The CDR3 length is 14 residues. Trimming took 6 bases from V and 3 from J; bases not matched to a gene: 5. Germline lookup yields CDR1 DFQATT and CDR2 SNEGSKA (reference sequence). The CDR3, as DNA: TGCAGTGCACCAACTAGCGGGGGAACAGATACGCAGTATTTT. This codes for CSAPTSGGTDTQYF.

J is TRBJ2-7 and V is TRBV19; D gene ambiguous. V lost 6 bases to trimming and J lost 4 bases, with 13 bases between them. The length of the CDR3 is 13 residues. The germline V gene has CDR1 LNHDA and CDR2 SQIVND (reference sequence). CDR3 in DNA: TGTGCCAGTAGCCCGACGGGTGGATACGAGCAGTACTTC. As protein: CASSPTGGYEQYF. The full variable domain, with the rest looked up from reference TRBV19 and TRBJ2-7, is DGGITQSPKYLFRKEGQNVTLSCEQNLNHDAMYWYRQDPGQGLRLIYYSQIVNDFQKGDIAEGYSVSREKKESFPLTVTSAQKNPTAFYLCASSPTGGYEQYFGPGTRLTVT.

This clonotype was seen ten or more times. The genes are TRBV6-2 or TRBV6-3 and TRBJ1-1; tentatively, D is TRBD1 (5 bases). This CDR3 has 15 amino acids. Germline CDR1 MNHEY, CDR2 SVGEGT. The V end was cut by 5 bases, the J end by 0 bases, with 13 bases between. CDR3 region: CASSPGTLMNTEAFF. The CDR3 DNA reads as TGTGCCAGCAGTCCGGGGACGTTGATGAACACTGAAGCTTTCTTT.

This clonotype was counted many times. The CDR3 bases are TGTGCTAGTGGTATAGGGGAGCAGTACTTC. Translating gives CASGIGEQYF. The chain couples TRBV12-5 to TRBJ2-7; no clear D. The V end lost 5 bases, the J end lost 7 bases, and 6 bases lay between the germline ends. Looked up from germline, CDR1 is LGHNT and CDR2 is FRNRAP. The CDR3 length is 10 residues.

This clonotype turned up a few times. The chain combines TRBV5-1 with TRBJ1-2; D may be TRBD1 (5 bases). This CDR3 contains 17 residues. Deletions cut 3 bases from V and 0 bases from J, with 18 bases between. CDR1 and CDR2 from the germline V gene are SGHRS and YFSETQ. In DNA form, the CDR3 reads TGCGCCAGCAGCTCCGATAGGGGCACAGCGTCTAACTATGGCTACACCTTC. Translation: CASSSDRGTASNYGYTF. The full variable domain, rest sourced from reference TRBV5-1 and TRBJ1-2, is KAGVTQTPRYLIKTRGQQVTLSCSPISGHRSVSWYQQTPGQGLQFLFEYFSETQRNKGNFPGRFSGRQFSNSRSEMNVSTLELGDSALYLCASSSDRGTASNYGYTFGSGTRLTVV.

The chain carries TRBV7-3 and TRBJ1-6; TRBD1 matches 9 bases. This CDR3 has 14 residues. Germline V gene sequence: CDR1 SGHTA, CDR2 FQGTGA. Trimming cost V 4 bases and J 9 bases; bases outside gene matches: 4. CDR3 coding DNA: TGTGCCAGCAGCTACAGGGGGCGAAGTTCACCCCTCCACTTT. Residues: CASSYRGRSSPLHF.

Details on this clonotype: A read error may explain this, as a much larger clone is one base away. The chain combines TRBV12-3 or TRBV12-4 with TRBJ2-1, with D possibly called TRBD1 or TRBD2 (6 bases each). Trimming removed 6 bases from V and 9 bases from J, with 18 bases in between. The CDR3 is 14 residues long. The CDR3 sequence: CASSQWGATIEQFF. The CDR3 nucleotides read TGTGCCAGCAGCCAATGGGGGGCGACTATTGAGCAGTTCTTC.

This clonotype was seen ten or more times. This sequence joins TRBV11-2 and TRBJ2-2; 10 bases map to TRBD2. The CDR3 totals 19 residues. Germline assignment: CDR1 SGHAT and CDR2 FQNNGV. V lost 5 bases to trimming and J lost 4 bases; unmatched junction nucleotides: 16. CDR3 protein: CASSHAILLAGAFTGELFF. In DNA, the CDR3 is TGTGCCAGCAGCCATGCCATCCTTCTAGCGGGGGCCTTCACCGGGGAGCTGTTTTTT.

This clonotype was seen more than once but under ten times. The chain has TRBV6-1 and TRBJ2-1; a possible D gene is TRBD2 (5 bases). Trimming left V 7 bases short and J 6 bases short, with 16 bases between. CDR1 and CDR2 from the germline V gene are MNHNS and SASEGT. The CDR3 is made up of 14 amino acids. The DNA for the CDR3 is TGTGCCAGCACCAACGGGCGTCGGGGCAATGAGCAGTTCTTC. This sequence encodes CASTNGRRGNEQFF.

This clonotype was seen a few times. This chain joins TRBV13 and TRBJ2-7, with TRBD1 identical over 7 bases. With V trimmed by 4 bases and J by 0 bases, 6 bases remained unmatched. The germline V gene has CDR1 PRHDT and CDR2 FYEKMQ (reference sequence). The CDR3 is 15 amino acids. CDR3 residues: CASSSTGTDSYEQYF. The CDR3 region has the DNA TGTGCCAGCAGCTCAACCGGGACAGACTCCTACGAGCAGTACTTC.

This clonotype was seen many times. The CDR3 DNA follows: TGTGCCAGCACCCGGACTAGCGGGGGTGTGAATGAGCAGTTCTTC. The encoded protein is CASTRTSGGVNEQFF. J is TRBJ2-1 and V is TRBV2, with 13 bases fitting TRBD2. The ends lost 7 bases at V and 7 bases at J; junction bases unmatched: 7. This CDR3 spans 15 amino acids. Germline assignment: CDR1 SNHLY and CDR2 FYNNEI.

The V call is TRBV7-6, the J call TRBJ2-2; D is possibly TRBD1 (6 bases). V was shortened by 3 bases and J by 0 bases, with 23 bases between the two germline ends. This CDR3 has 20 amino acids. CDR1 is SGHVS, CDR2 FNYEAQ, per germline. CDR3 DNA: TGTGCCAGCAGCTTCTCAGGGGTTGCGGATACGAGACCGAACACCGGGGAGCTGTTTTTT. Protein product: CASSFSGVADTRPNTGELFF.